The entry below describes one T cell receptor beta chain. It lacks a known antigen. One base away there is no much larger clone; base qualities are not given. The method behind the library was multiplex PCR. Sequenced on an Illumina HiSeq 4000. To build TCR beta libraries, CDR3 regions were amplified by Arm-PCR using iRepertoire HTBI primers. Before sequencing, the PCR products went through gel purification. From the authors' description of their analysis: Across samples, about 63 TRBV and 13 to 15 TRBJ segments were identified and used for gene usage analysis of CDR3 amino acid clonotypes. Filtered high-quality paired reads were merged into contigs using COPE and FqMerger. BLAST was used to align contigs to the IMGT TRBV, TRBD and TRBJ reference genes, and CDR3 was defined following IMGT. Highly expanded clones were defined as clonotypes with a frequency above 0.1%. Shannon entropy was used to measure repertoire diversity, and the Gini coefficient was used to measure V-J evenness. A clonotype found in more than one individual was treated as public. TCRdb applied fastp at Q25 and MiXCR to the public reads, then kept only in-frame beta chains. Every entry covers one CDR3 protein and lists the most common genes and DNA from its rows. TCRdb assigned the V and J calls; the authors' analysis was not used. The sample table contains 400,000 to 450,000 distinct CDR3 sequences; only one count was recorded for just under 15% of them. Around 15% of the sample is taken by the ten largest.

In light of the paper, this sample's time point label describes: newly diagnosed GD, antithyroid drugs for less than 3 months. For both TCR sequencing and RNA sequencing, RNA was extracted from PBMCs in TRIzol. The diagnosis of Graves' disease was made according to American Thyroid Association guidelines. The patients came from an endocrinology department in Xi'an, China. Each patient gave about 9.1 milliliters of peripheral blood, collected in an EDTA anticoagulant tube. Ficoll Paque Plus density gradient separation was used to isolate PBMCs, and no additional T cell sorting was done. RNA quality was checked with an Agilent 2100 Bioanalyzer and agarose gel, and concentration with a NanoDrop 2000. V is trimmed back by 0 bases and J by 1 base, and the junction contains 6 bases that no gene match accounts for. CDR1 SGHAT and CDR2 FQNNGV are derived from the germline V gene. From cysteine to phenylalanine, the CDR3 is 16 amino acids long. Only CDR3 DNA remains: 48 bases, in frame from the first base.

The data derive from a study of regulatory T cells in long-lasting Graves disease (dated by TCRdb to the early 2020s). Broadly, across the study: Antithyroid drugs had been taken for less than 3 months by newly diagnosed Graves' disease patients. This study used TCR sequencing and RNA sequencing of peripheral blood to compare persistent Graves' disease patients against newly diagnosed Graves' disease patients. The study was registered as a clinical trial and conducted in China. A total of roughly 35 samples underwent TCR sequencing: about 13 from persistent and roughly 20 from newly diagnosed Graves' disease patients.

Findings and caveats that apply to the study as a whole: Sequencing and analysis were limited to the TCR beta chain. The authors acknowledged the small sample size as a limitation that may reduce accuracy. Patients with persistent disease shared more public clonotypes (about 3,000) than newly diagnosed patients did (more than 900). Preferential use of TRBV28, TRBJ1-2 and TRBJ2-5 was observed in persistent disease, whereas TRBV20-1 and TRBJ2-1 were favored in newly diagnosed disease. The study examined only peripheral blood because the primary lesion, thyroid tissue, could not be accessed. Lower TCR Shannon entropy and fewer highly expanded clones were observed in persistent Graves' disease patients than in newly diagnosed patients, which suggested clonal expansion.

This sample was shared with a second study, whose subject was T cells in Graves' hyperthyroidism and ophthalmopathy. The second publication reports: Stable Graves' hyperthyroidism was defined as no progression to ophthalmopathy during 18 months of follow-up. Hyperthyroidism patients were newly diagnosed, had a disease duration of under 2 months, and were aged 18 to 65 years. Any patient with an uncontrolled infection, another autoimmune disease, pregnancy or lactation was excluded. Diagnoses were based on clinical symptoms, serum thyroxine and TRAb, thyroid ultrasound and orbital computed tomography. The first round of RT-PCR for the TCR CDR3 was performed with the HTBI primer set and the Qiagen OneStep RT-PCR kit. Most expanded thyroid clonotypes (frequency above 0.001) were also detected in blood, a finding suggesting that blood repertoires may reflect thyroid immune responses. Ophthalmopathy was separated from stable hyperthyroidism by a 13 V-J signature model, with approximately 86% sensitivity and roughly 81% specificity obtained in cross-validation and 80%/75% obtained in testing. During validation, the model predicted progression to ophthalmopathy a median of roughly six months ahead of onset, with just under 71% sensitivity and 72% to 80% specificity. TCR V-J signatures able to tell the groups apart were searched for in a discovery cohort of 90 to 100 patients, of whom about 40 had Graves' ophthalmopathy and 55 to 60 had stable Graves' hyperthyroidism. An independent validation cohort of 18 to 20 hyperthyroidism patients and more than 15 patients who later progressed to ophthalmopathy tested prospective prediction of ophthalmopathy. For training and testing, the 100 or so patients in the discovery cohort were randomly divided in a 7:3 ratio. Thyroid tissue and blood T-cell repertoires from roughly 6 Graves' hyperthyroidism patients were also compared in the study. After blood sampling, hyperthyroidism patients were treated with methimazole at a starting dose of 30 mg daily, and ophthalmopathy patients were treated with high-dose intravenous methylprednisolone. Libraries were constructed in a second round of multiplex PCR, after which size selection and purification were carried out. Sequencing of the libraries was done on an Illumina HiSeq2000 using paired-end 100 bp reads. SOAPnuke was used to process the raw data, throwing out any read that contained adapters or uncalled bases, had a mean Phred below 15, or lacked an exact constant-primer or identifier match. COPE v1.2.5 was used to merge high-quality paired reads, and clonotypes were defined as unique nucleotide sequences. MiTCR v1.1 was used to align the clonotypes against IMGT TRBV, TRBD and TRBJ reference segments. The analysis included only V-J combinations with a frequency above 0.0001, which together covered 99.2% of the repertoires. The TCS score was defined as F50 (clonal expansion) divided by E x V (chaos), with BLOSUM62-based TCRdist calculated between CDR3 peptides within each V-J. Welch's t-statistics and random forest reduced 500 to 550 V-J features to around 14, which were used in a naive Bayes classifier (R e1071). Sample size was not statistically predetermined, and investigators were not blinded to group allocation. TCR Vbeta CDR3 sequencing of some 140 peripheral blood samples (roughly 41 ophthalmopathy, 75 to 85 hyperthyroidism and some 17 progressor patients) is reported in the paper.

The specimen comprised peripheral blood mononuclear cells (PBMCs), sampled at new diagnosis, from a patient treated with antithyroid drugs. This TCR was sampled from a woman younger than 45 with Graves disease. Donor details come from another sample of the same person, matched by shared clones. This chain is built from TRBV11-2 and TRBJ2-7, with 7 middle bases fitting TRBD1. The DNA reads TGTGCCAGCAGCTTAGAATTTGGGGGACAGTCCTACGAGCAGTACTTC. Its protein is CASSLEFGGQSYEQYF.